This T cell receptor beta chain was obtained from a study of cytomegalovirus exposure and HLA in healthy donors. This CDR3 is built from 16 residues. Between the trimmed V and J ends, which lost 2 bases and 0 bases, there was a span of 10 bases. Germline CDR1 and CDR2: SGHTA and FQGTGA. This PCR relied on a set of 60 Vbeta primers and 13 Jbeta primers. Data came from immunoSEQ multiplex PCR; TCRdb stores just in-frame clones and leaves some out. The sample consists of about 130,000 clones, roughly 70% of them appearing once. The chain has TRBV7-3 and TRBJ2-2; tentative D call: TRBD1 (5 bases). The receptor was isolated from a woman in her forties in good health and CMV-seropositive. Sequenced input: PBMCs. CDR3 region: CASSLLGRANTGELFF. The CDR3 nucleotides are TGTGCCAGCAGCTTACTGGGGCGTGCGAACACCGGGGAGCTGTTTTTT.